These 17 T cell receptor beta chains originate from one sample sequenced in a study of T cell responses to AZD1222 COVID-19 vaccine. Generated by immunoSEQ multiplex PCR, the TCRdb table keeps only in-frame clones and is missing some. Of tens of thousands of clones detected, roughly 90% appear once; the ten largest clones hold roughly 4.2%. The source was peripheral blood, collected on day 0 of AZD1222 vaccination. The receptor source for this set is an adult in good health.

The V and J genes are TRBV6-5 and TRBJ1-5; D call uncertain. This CDR3 is 11 amino acids long. With 7 bases removed from V and 6 bases from J, the gap between germline ends came to 7 bases. CDR1 MNHEY and CDR2 SVGAGI come from the germline V gene. For the CDR3, the DNA is TGTGCCAGCATGGATCTTCAGCCCCAGCATTTT. It translates to CASMDLQPQHF.

The CDR3 sequence: CASSLAALRRGANYGYTF. The CDR3 region has the DNA TGTGCCAGCAGCTTAGCCGCCCTTCGACGTGGAGCTAACTATGGCTACACCTTC. The chain is built from TRBV13 and TRBJ1-2; D is undetermined. V lost 1 base, J lost 0 bases, and 18 bases lay in between. The CDR3 consists of 18 residues. CDR1 and CDR2 from the germline V gene are PRHDT and FYEKMQ (reference sequence).

This clone was counted once. The chain uses TRBV7-3 and TRBJ1-3, with a tentative D call TRBD1 (6 bases). V gave up 2 bases and J gave up 7 bases, with 9 bases separating them. Germline loops: CDR1 SGHTA, CDR2 FQGTGA. The CDR3 loop spans 13 amino acids. CDR3 sequence reads: CASSLGGGNTIYF. The CDR3, as DNA: TGTGCCAGCAGCTTAGGGGGCGGGAACACCATATATTTT. The full variable domain, completed using reference TRBV7-3 and TRBJ1-3, is GAGVSQTPSNKVTEKGKYVELRCDPISGHTALYWYRQSLGQGPEFLIYFQGTGAADDSGLPNDRFFAVRPEGSVSTLKIQRTERGDSAVYLCASSLGGGNTIYFGEGSWLTVV.

This clone has a single count. CDR3 in amino acids: CASGGEGAETQYF. For the CDR3, the DNA is TGTGCCAGCGGGGGGGAGGGCGCAGAGACCCAGTACTTC. The chain recombines TRBV7-2 with TRBJ2-5, with 7 bases fitting TRBD2. V shed 8 bases, J shed 4 bases, and the junction held 7 bases outside the gene matches. CDR3 length: 13 amino acids. The germline gives CDR1 SGHTA, CDR2 FQGNSA.

The count of this clone is one. The chain carries TRBV3-1 (or the pseudogene TRBV3-2) and TRBJ2-7, with no clear D. Trimming removed 4 bases from V and 3 bases from J, with 7 bases in between. The CDR3 has 12 residues. Germline V lookup: CDR1 LGHDT, CDR2 YNNKEL (reference sequence). The CDR3 region is CASSLPNYEQYF. As DNA, the CDR3 is TGTGCCAGCAGCCTCCCGAACTACGAGCAGTACTTC.

In this sample, this clone turned up a few times. The CDR3 protein is CASGGPRSGNTIYF. DNA for the CDR3: TGTGCCAGTGGGGGGCCCCGCTCTGGAAACACCATATATTTT. The rearrangement links TRBV19 to TRBJ1-3; tentative D call: TRBD1 (6 bases). Trimming shortened V by 8 bases and J by 0 bases, and 11 bases separated the two germline ends. The germline gives CDR1 LNHDA, CDR2 SQIVND (reference sequence). The CDR3 has 14 amino acids.

The V call is TRBV11-3, the J call TRBJ2-7, with D uncertain. Germline CDR1 and CDR2: SGHNT and YENEEA. The CDR3 loop spans 13 amino acids. V was cut by 8 bases and J by 1 base, with 12 bases left in between. In DNA form, the CDR3 reads TGTGCCAGCTCTACAGCTCTGTCCTACGAGCAGTACTTC. Its translation: CASSTALSYEQYF.

The gene calls are TRBV5-1 and TRBJ2-1; TRBD2 matches at 13 bases. CDR1 and CDR2 (germline): SGHRS, YFSETQ. The trim removed 4 bases at V and 8 bases at J, leaving 9 bases unmatched. The CDR3 has 16 amino acids. CDR3 nucleotide sequence: TGCGCCAGCAGCCCCCAGACTAGCGGGGGGCCAGATGAGCAGTTCTTC. Its protein is CASSPQTSGGPDEQFF.

This clone was detected only once. The V gene is TRBV6-6, the J gene TRBJ2-3; D may correspond to TRBD1 or TRBD2 (5 bases each). Germline V gives CDR1 MNHNY, CDR2 SVGAGI (reference sequence). This CDR3 is built from 13 residues. V was clipped by 5 bases and J by 6 bases, with 12 bases between them. As DNA, the CDR3 is TGTGCCAGCAGTCCCCCGAGGGACGATACGCAGTATTTT. Residues: CASSPPRDDTQYF.

V gene TRBV7-8 combines with J gene TRBJ2-4; D is possibly TRBD1 (6 bases). V gave up 1 base and J gave up 9 bases, with 13 bases separating them. This CDR3 spans 14 amino acids. Germline V CDR1 and CDR2: SGHVS, FQNEAQ. The CDR3 sequence is CASSLDTQGGIQYF. For the CDR3, the DNA is TGTGCCAGCAGCTTAGACACCCAAGGGGGCATTCAGTACTTC.

DNA for the CDR3: TGTGCCAGCAGTTACTCAGAGGGCGAAGAAAAACTGTTTTTT. Protein product: CASSYSEGEEKLFF. V and J are TRBV6-6 and TRBJ1-4; D gene unclear. The germline CDR1 and CDR2 sequences are MNHNY and SVGAGI (reference sequence). The V end was cut by 0 bases, the J end by 8 bases, with 10 bases between. There are 14 residues in the CDR3.

The rearrangement links TRBV30 to TRBJ1-1; TRBD1 agrees at 7 bases. The ends lost 8 bases at V and 0 bases at J; junction bases unmatched: 12. The germline CDR1 and CDR2 sequences are GTSNPN and SVGIG (reference sequence). This CDR3 is built from 15 residues. The CDR3: CAGRQGPIMNTEAFF. In DNA form, the CDR3 reads TGTGCCGGCCGACAGGGTCCGATCATGAACACTGAAGCTTTCTTT. Full variable domain (remainder filled in from reference TRBV30 and TRBJ1-1): SQTIHQWPATLVQPVGSPLSLECTVEGTSNPNLYWYRQAAGRGLQLLFYSVGIGQISSEVPQNLSASRPQDRQFILSSKKLLLSDSGFYLCAGRQGPIMNTEAFFGQGTRLTVV.

The J gene is TRBJ2-7, the V gene TRBV7-9; D is unresolved. CDR3 size: 12 residues. Germline CDR1 is SEHNR and CDR2 is FQNEAQ (reference sequence). Trimming stripped 2 bases from V and 6 bases from J, with 8 bases between. The CDR3 is CASSLLGLEQYF. Written as DNA, the CDR3 is TGTGCCAGCAGCTTATTGGGTCTCGAGCAGTACTTC.

V usage is TRBV11-3 and J usage is TRBJ1-1; perhaps TRBD1 as D (6 bases). This CDR3 has 15 amino acids. Deletions cut 1 base from V and 0 bases from J, with 9 bases between. Germline CDR1 reads SGHNT; CDR2 reads YENEEA. The CDR3 DNA follows: TGTGCCAGCAGCTTAGCCGGACAGTTGAACACTGAAGCTTTCTTT. This encodes CASSLAGQLNTEAFF.

The gene calls are TRBV2 and TRBJ2-2, with D tentatively TRBD1 (6 bases). V was clipped by 2 bases and J by 10 bases, with 11 bases between them. CDR1 SNHLY and CDR2 FYNNEI come from the germline V gene. The CDR3 is 13 amino acids. In DNA, the CDR3 is TGTGCCAGCAGTGAACCATACAGGGAGGAGCTGTTTTTT. This encodes CASSEPYREELFF.

V gene TRBV30 combines with J gene TRBJ1-4; D is ambiguous. Deletions cut 5 bases from V and 2 bases from J, with 6 bases between. Germline V CDR1 and CDR2: GTSNPN, SVGIG (reference sequence). The CDR3 has 12 amino acids. The CDR3 loop reads CAWGLTNEKLFF. In DNA form, the CDR3 reads TGTGCCTGGGGATTGACTAATGAAAAACTGTTTTTT.

J is TRBJ1-2 and V is TRBV5-5; TRBD1 aligns across 7 bases. The CDR3 has 13 amino acids. Germline-derived CDR1 and CDR2 are SGHKS and YYEKEE (reference sequence). Trimming cost V 3 bases and J 6 bases; bases outside gene matches: 5. The DNA for the CDR3 is TGTGCCAGCAGCTACACAGGGGACGATGGCTACACCTTC. This gives the protein CASSYTGDDGYTF.